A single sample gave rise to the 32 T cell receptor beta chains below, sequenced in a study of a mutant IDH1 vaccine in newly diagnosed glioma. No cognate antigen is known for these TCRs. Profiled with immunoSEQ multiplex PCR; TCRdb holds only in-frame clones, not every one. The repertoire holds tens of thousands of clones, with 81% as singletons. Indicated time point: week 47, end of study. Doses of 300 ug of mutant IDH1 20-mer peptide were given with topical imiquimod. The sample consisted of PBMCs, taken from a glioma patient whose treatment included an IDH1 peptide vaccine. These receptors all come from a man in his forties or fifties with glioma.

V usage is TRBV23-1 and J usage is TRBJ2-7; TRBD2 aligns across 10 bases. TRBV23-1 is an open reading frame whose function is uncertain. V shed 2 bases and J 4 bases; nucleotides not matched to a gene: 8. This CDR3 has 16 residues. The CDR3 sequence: CASSQPETSGPYEQYF. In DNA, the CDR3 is TGCGCCAGCAGTCAACCGGAGACTAGCGGGCCATACGAGCAGTACTTC.

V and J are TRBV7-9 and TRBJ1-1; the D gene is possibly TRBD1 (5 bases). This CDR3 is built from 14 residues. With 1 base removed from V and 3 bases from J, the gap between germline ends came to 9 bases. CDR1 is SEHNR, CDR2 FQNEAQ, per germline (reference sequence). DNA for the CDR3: TGTGCCAGCAGCTTAGGAGGGGTACACACTGAAGCTTTCTTT. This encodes CASSLGGVHTEAFF.

The chain's CDR3 is CASSILAGVTDTQYF. The CDR3 bases are TGCGCCAGCAGCATCCTAGCGGGGGTCACAGATACGCAGTATTTT. V gene TRBV10-1 combines with J gene TRBJ2-3; 10 bases map to TRBD2. With 6 bases clipped from V and 2 bases from J, the junction kept 5 bases outside the gene matches. The CDR3 is made up of 15 amino acids. Germline V gene lookup returns CDR1 WNHNN and CDR2 SYGVQD (reference sequence).

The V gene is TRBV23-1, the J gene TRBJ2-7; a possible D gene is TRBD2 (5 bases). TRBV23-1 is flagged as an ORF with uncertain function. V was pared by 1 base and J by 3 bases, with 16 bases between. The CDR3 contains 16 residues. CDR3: CASSQFLRGPIYEQYF. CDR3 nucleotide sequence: TGCGCCAGCAGTCAATTCTTAAGAGGGCCTATCTACGAGCAGTACTTC.

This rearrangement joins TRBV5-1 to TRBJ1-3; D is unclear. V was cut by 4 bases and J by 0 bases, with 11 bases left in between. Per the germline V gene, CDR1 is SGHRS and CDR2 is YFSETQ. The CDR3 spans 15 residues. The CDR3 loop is CASSREGSSGNTIYF. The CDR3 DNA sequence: TGCGCCAGCAGCCGGGAGGGATCCTCTGGAAACACCATATATTTT.

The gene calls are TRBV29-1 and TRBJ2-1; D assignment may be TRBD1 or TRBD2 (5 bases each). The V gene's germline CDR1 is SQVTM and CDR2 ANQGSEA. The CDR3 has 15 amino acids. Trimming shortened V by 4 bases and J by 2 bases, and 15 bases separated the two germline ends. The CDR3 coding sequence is TGCAGCGTTGTAATTGACCCGGGGCCCTACAATGAGCAGTTCTTC. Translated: CSVVIDPGPYNEQFF.

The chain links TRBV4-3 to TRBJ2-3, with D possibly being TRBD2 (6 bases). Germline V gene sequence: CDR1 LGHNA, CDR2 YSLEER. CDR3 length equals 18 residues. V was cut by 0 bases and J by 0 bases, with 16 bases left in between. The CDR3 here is CASSQDGSGLTSTDTQYF. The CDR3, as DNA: TGCGCCAGCAGCCAAGATGGGAGCGGGCTAACTAGCACAGATACGCAGTATTTT.

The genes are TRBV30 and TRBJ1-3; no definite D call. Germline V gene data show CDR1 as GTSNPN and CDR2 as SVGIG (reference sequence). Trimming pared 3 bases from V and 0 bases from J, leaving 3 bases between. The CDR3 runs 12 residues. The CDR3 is CAWRSSGNTIYF. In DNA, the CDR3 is TGTGCCTGGAGGAGCTCTGGAAACACCATATATTTT.

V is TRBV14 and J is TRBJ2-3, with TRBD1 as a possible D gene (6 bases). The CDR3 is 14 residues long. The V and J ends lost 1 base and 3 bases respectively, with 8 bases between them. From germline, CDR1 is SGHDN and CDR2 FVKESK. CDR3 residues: CASSQAGTTDTQYF. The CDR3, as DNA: TGTGCCAGCAGCCAAGCGGGGACAACAGATACGCAGTATTTT.

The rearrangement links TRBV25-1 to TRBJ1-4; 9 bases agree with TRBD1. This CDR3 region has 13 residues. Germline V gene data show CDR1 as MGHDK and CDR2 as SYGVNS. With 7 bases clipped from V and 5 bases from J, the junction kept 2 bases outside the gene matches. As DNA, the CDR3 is TGTGCCAGCAACAGGGGGCCAAATGAAAAACTGTTTTTT. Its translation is CASNRGPNEKLFF.

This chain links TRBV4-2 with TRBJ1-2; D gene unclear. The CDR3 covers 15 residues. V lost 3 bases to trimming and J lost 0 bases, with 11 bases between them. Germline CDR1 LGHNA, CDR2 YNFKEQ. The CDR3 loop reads CASSHLDGANYGYTF. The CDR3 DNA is TGTGCCAGCAGCCACTTAGACGGGGCTAACTATGGCTACACCTTC.

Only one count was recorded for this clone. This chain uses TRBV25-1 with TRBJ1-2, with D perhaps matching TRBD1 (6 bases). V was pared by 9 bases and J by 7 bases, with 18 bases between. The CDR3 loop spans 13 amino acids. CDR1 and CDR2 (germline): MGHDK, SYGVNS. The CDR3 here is CASQRGGHSGYTF. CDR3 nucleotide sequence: TGTGCCAGTCAAAGGGGGGGACATAGTGGCTACACCTTC.

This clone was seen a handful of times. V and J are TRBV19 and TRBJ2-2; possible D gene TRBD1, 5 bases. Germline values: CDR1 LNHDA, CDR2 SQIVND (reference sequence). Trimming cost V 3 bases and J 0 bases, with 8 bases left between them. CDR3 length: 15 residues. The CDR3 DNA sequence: TGTGCCAGTAGTATCTACAGGACGAACACCGGGGAGCTGTTTTTT. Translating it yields CASSIYRTNTGELFF.

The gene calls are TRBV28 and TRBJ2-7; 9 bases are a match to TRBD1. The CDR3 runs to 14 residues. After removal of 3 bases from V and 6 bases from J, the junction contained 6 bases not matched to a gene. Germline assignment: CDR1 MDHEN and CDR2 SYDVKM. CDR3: CASSFGTGTREQYF. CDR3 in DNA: TGTGCCAGCAGTTTCGGGACAGGGACCCGCGAGCAGTACTTC.

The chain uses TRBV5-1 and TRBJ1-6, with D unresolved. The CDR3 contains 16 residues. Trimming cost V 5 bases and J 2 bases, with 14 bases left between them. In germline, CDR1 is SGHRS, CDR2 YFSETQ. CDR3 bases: TGCGCCAGCAGTTTGAATTTTGGAGCCTATAATTCACCCCTCCACTTT. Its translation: CASSLNFGAYNSPLHF.

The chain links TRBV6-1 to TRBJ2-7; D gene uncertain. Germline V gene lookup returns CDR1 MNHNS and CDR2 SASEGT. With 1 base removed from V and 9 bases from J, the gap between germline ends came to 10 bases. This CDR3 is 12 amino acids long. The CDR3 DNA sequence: TGTGCCAGCAGTGAAGAGGGTTATTGGCAGTACTTC. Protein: CASSEEGYWQYF.

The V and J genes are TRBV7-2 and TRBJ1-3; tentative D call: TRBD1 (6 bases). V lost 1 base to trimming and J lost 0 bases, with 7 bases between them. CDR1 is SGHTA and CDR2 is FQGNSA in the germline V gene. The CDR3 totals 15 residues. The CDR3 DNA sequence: TGTGCCAGCAGCTTAGACAGGGTCTCTGGAAACACCATATATTTT. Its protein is CASSLDRVSGNTIYF.

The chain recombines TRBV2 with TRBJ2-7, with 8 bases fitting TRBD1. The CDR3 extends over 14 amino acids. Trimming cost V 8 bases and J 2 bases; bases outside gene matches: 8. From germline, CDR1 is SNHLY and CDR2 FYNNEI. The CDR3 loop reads CASSLGQVTYEQYF. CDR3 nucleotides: TGTGCCAGCTCTCTGGGACAGGTCACCTACGAGCAGTACTTC.

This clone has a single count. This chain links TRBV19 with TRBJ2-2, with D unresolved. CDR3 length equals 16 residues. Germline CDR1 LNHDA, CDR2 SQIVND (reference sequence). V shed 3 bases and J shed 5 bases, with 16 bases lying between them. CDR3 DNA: TGTGCCAGTAGTATGATTTGGGGATTGGGTACCGGGGAGCTGTTTTTT. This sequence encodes CASSMIWGLGTGELFF. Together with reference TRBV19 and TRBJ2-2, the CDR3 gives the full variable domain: DGGITQSPKYLFRKEGQNVTLSCEQNLNHDAMYWYRQDPGQGLRLIYYSQIVNDFQKGDIAEGYSVSREKKESFPLTVTSAQKNPTAFYLCASSMIWGLGTGELFFGEGSRLTVL.

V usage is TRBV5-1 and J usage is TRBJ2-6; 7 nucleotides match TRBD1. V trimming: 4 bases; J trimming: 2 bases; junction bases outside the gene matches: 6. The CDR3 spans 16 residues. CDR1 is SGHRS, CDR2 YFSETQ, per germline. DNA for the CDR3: TGCGCCAGCAGCAATGGACAGGTGGCTGGGGCCAACGTCCTGACTTTC. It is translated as CASSNGQVAGANVLTF.

The CDR3 loop is CASSYSDNQPQHF. Written as DNA, the CDR3 is TGTGCCAGCAGTTACTCGGACAATCAGCCCCAGCATTTT. This rearrangement joins TRBV6-6 to TRBJ1-5; D is ambiguous. Germline assignment: CDR1 MNHNY and CDR2 SVGAGI (reference sequence). V lost 0 bases and J 3 bases, leaving 3 bases between the germline ends. This CDR3 spans 13 amino acids.

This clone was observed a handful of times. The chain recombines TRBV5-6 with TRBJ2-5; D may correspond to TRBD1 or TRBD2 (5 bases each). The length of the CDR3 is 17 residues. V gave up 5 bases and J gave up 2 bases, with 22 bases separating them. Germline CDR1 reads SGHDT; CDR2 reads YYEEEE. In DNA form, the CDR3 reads TGTGCCAGCAGGACACAGTTTGGGGGTAGATCGCAAGAGACCCAGTACTTC. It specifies CASRTQFGGRSQETQYF.

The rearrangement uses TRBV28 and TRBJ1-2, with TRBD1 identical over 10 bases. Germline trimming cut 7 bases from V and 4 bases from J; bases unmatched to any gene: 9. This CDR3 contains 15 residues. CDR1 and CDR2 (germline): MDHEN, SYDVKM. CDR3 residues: CASKAAGTGAYGYTF. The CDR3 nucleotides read TGTGCCAGCAAAGCCGCTGGGACAGGGGCCTATGGCTACACCTTC.

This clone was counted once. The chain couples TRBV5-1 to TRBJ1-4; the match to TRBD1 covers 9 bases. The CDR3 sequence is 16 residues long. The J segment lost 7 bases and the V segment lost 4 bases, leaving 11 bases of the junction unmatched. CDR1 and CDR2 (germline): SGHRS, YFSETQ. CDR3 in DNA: TGCGCCAGCAGCCGAGGCCCGGGACAGGGAGGTGAAAAACTGTTTTTT. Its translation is CASSRGPGQGGEKLFF. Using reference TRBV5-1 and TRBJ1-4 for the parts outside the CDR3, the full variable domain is KAGVTQTPRYLIKTRGQQVTLSCSPISGHRSVSWYQQTPGQGLQFLFEYFSETQRNKGNFPGRFSGRQFSNSRSEMNVSTLELGDSALYLCASSRGPGQGGEKLFFGSGTQLSVL.

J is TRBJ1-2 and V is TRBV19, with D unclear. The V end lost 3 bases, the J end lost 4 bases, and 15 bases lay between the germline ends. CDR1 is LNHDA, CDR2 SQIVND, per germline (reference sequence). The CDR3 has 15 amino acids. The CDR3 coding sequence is TGTGCCAGTAGTATTCTTTTACGCGACCTCTATGGCTACACCTTC. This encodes CASSILLRDLYGYTF.

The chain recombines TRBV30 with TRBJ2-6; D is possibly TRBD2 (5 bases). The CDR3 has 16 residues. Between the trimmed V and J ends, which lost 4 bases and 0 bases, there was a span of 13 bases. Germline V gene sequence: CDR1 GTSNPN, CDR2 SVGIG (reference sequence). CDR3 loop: CAWNPGMSSGANVLTF. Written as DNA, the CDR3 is TGTGCCTGGAACCCGGGGATGAGCTCTGGGGCCAACGTCCTGACTTTC. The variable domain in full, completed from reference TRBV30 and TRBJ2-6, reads SQTIHQWPATLVQPVGSPLSLECTVEGTSNPNLYWYRQAAGRGLQLLFYSVGIGQISSEVPQNLSASRPQDRQFILSSKKLLLSDSGFYLCAWNPGMSSGANVLTFGAGSRLTVL.

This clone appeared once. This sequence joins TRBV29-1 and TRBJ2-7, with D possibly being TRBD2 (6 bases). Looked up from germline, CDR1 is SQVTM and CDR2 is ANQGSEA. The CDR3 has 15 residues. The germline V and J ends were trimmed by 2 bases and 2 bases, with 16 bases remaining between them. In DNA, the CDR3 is TGCAGCGTTGAAATAGGAGGGGTTAAGGCCTACGAGCAGTACTTC. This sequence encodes CSVEIGGVKAYEQYF.

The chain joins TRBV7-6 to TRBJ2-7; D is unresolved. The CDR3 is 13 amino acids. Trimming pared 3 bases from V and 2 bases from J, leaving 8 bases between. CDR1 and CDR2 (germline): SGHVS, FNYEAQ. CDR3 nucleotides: TGTGCCAGCAGCTTTGAAGAGACCTACGAGCAGTACTTC. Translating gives CASSFEETYEQYF.

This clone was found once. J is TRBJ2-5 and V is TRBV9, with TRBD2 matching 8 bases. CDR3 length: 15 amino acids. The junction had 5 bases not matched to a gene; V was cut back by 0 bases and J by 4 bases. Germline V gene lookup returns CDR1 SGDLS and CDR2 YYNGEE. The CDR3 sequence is CASSVARLAGETQYF. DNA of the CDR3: TGTGCCAGCAGCGTAGCTCGGCTAGCGGGAGAGACCCAGTACTTC.

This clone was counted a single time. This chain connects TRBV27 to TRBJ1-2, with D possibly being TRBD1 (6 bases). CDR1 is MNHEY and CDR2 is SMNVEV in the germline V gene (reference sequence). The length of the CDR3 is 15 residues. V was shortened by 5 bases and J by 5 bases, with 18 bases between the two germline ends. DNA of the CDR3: TGTGCCAGCAGTGAACAAGCAGGGAGGGGGTATGGCTACACCTTC. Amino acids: CASSEQAGRGYGYTF.

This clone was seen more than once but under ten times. The DNA for the CDR3 is TGTGCCATCATTCACAGGGATCAGAATGAAAAACTGTTTTTT. This encodes CAIIHRDQNEKLFF. The chain joins TRBV10-3 to TRBJ1-4; maybe TRBD1 (6 bases). The CDR3 contains 14 residues. V dropped 7 bases and J dropped 5 bases, with 14 bases sitting between them. The germline V gene has CDR1 ENHRY and CDR2 SYGVKD.

The CDR3 loop is CASSKTGGAGGYTF. The CDR3 DNA follows: TGTGCCAGCAGTAAGACAGGGGGCGCGGGAGGCTACACCTTC. The chain uses TRBV28 and TRBJ1-2; 10 bases line up with TRBD1. The CDR3 length is 14 residues. J gave up 8 bases and V 5 bases, and 8 bases lay outside the gene matches. Germline assignment: CDR1 MDHEN and CDR2 SYDVKM.